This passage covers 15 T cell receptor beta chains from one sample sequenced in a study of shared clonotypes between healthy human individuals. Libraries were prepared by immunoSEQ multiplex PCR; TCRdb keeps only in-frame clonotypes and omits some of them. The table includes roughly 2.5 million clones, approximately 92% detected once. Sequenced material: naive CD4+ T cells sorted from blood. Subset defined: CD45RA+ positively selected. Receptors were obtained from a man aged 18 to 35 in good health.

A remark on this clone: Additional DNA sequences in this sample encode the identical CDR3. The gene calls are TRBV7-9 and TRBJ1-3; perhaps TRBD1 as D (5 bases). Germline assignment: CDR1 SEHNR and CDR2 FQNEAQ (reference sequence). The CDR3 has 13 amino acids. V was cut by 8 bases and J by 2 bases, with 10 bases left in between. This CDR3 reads CASSPGAGNTIYF. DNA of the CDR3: TGTGCCAGCTCACCGGGGGCTGGAAACACCATATATTTT.

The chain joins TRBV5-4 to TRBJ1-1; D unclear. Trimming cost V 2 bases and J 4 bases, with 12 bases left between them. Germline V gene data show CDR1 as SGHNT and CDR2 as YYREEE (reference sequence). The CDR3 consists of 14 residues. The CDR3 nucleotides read TGTGCCAGCAGCTTTCAGTGGGAAAGCACTGAAGCTTTCTTT. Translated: CASSFQWESTEAFF.

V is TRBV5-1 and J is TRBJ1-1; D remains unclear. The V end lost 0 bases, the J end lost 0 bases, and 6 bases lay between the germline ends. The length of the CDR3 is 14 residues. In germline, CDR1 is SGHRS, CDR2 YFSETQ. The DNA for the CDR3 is TGCGCCAGCAGCTTGGGCAGAGTGAACACTGAAGCTTTCTTT. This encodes CASSLGRVNTEAFF.

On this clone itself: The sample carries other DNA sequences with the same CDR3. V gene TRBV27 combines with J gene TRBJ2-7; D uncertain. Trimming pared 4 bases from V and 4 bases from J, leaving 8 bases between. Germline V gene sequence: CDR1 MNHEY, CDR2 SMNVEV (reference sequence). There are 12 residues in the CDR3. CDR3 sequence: CASSSPSYEQYF. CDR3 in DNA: TGTGCCAGCAGTTCCCCAAGTTACGAGCAGTACTTC.

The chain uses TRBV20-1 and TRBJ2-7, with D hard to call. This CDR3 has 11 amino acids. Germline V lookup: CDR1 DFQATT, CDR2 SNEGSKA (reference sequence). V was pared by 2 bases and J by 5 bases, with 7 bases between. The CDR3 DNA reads TGCAGTGCTAGAATCCTTCACGAGCAGTACTTC. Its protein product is CSARILHEQYF.

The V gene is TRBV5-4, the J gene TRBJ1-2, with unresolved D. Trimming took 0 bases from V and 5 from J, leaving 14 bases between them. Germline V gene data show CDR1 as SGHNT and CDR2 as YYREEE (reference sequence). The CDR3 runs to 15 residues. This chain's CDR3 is CASSLAPDGRYGYTF. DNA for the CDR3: TGTGCCAGCAGCTTGGCTCCGGACGGGAGATATGGCTACACCTTC.

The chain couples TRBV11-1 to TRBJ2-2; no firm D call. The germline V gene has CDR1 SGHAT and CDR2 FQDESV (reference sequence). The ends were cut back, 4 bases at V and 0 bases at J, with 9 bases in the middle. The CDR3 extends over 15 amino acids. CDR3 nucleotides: TGTGCCAGCAGCTACATGTTCGCGAACACCGGGGAGCTGTTTTTT. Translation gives CASSYMFANTGELFF.

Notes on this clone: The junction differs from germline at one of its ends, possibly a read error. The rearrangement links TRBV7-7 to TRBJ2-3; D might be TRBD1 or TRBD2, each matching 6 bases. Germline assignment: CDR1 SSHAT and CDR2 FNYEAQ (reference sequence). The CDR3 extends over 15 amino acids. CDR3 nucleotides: TGTGCTAGCAGCCCGGGGGCCGGGAGCACAGATACGCAGTATTTT. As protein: CASSPGAGSTDTQYF.

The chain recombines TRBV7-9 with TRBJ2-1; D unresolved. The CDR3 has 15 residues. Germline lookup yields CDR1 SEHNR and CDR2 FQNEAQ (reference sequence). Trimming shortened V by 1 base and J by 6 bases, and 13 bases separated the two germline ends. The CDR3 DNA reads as TGTGCCAGCAGCTTAGATGGGAAGTGGACCAATGAGCAGTTCTTC. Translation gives CASSLDGKWTNEQFF.

The CDR3 loop is CASSLRGIAQYF. CDR3 DNA: TGTGCCAGCAGTTTACGGGGGATTGCGCAGTATTTT. The chain is built from TRBV28 and TRBJ2-3; TRBD2 might be the D (6 bases). Trimming cost V 2 bases and J 10 bases, with 10 bases left between them. The CDR3 contains 12 residues. Germline CDR1 is MDHEN and CDR2 is SYDVKM. Looking up the rest from reference TRBV28 and TRBJ2-3 gives the full variable domain: DVKVTQSSRYLVKRTGEKVFLECVQDMDHENMFWYRQDPGLGLRLIYFSYDVKMKEKGDIPEGYSVSREKKERFSLILESASTNQTSMYLCASSLRGIAQYFGPGTRLTVL.

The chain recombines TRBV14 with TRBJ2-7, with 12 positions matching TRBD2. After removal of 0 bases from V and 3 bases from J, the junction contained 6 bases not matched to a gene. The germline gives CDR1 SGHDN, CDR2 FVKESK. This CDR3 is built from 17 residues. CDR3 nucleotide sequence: TGTGCCAGCAGCCAAGAATACGGGACTAGCGGGTACTACGAGCAGTACTTC. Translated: CASSQEYGTSGYYEQYF.

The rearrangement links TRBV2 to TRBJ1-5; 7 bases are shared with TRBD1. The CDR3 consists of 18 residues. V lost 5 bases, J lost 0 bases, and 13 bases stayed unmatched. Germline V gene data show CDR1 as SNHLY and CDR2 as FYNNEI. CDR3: CASSPPTGKGYSNQPQHF. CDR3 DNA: TGTGCCAGCAGTCCCCCGACAGGGAAAGGGTATAGCAATCAGCCCCAGCATTTT.

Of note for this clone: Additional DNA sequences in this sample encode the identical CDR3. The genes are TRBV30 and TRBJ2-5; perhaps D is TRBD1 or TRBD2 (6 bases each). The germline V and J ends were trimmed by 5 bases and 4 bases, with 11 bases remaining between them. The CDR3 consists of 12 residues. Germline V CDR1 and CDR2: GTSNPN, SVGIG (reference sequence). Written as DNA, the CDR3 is TGTGCCTGGTCCGGGGGCGGAGAGACCCAGTACTTC. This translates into CAWSGGGETQYF.

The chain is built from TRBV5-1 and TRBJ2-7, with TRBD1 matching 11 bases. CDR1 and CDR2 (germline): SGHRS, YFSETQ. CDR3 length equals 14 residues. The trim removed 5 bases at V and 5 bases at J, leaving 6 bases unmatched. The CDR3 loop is CASSGTGGLNEQYF. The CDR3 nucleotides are TGCGCCAGCAGTGGGACAGGGGGACTAAACGAGCAGTACTTC. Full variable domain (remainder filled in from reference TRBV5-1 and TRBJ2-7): KAGVTQTPRYLIKTRGQQVTLSCSPISGHRSVSWYQQTPGQGLQFLFEYFSETQRNKGNFPGRFSGRQFSNSRSEMNVSTLELGDSALYLCASSGTGGLNEQYFGPGTRLTVT.

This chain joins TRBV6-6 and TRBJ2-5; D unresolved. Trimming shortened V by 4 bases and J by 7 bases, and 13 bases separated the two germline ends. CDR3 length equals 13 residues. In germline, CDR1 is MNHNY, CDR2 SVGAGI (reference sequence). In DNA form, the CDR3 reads TGTGCCAGCAGTTTGGAACATCCGTCGACCCAGTACTTC. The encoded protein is CASSLEHPSTQYF.